The entry below describes one TCR beta chain. A much larger clonotype is one base distant, so this may be a read error. CDR1 LGHDT and CDR2 YNNKEL come from the germline V gene (reference sequence). This CDR3 spans 12 amino acids. With 6 bases removed from V and 7 bases from J, the gap between germline ends came to 12 bases. The sample belongs to a study of T cells in Graves' hyperthyroidism and ophthalmopathy. Amplified regions were TCR beta CDR3 sequences from RNA transcripts. The primer set for the first-round RT-PCR of the TCR CDR3 was HTBI. TCRdb re-analysed the multiplex PCR reads in MiXCR, keeping a single row per CDR3 protein. The sample has about 270,000 distinct CDR3 sequences; nearly 15% are singletons.

The chain uses TRBV3-1 and TRBJ2-5; D possibly corresponds to TRBD2 (7 bases). This TCR derives from a woman in her forties or fifties with Graves' hyperthyroidism that later progressed to Graves' ophthalmopathy. Source material: blood. Written as DNA, the CDR3 is TGTGCCAGCAGTCCTGGGGGGGCGACCCAGTACTTC. It codes for CASSPGGATQYF.